This T cell receptor gamma chain emerged from a study of Vδ1+ human thymocytes. General study points: TRD repertoires were essentially private, unlike widely shared TRG clonotypes. Unlike peripheral blood Vdelta1+ controls, thymic delta-chain sequences included approximately 21% Vdelta2 and few Vdelta3. Thymic TRG and TRD repertoires appeared highly polyclonal.

Sequences come from RNA converted to cDNA by reverse transcription. The CDR3 regions were amplified by multiplex PCR from V-gene primers to a constant-region primer. TCRdb repeated clone calling on the multiplex PCR reads with CATT. The sample shows over 5,500 gamma-chain clones, roughly 40% of them seen only once. Alphabeta T cells were depleted, then CD3+ Vdelta1+ Vdelta2- thymocytes were FACS-sorted. Vdelta1+ thymocyte sorts reached between about 96% and 99.6% purity. This clone was picked up a small number of times. What it recognizes is unknown. At one end the junction does not follow the germline gene, possibly because of a read error. The sample carries other DNA sequences with the same CDR3. Per germline, CDR1 EGSNGY and CDR2 YDSYNSKV. The CDR3 covers 14 residues.

The sequence was collected from a boy in the first two years of life who had congenital heart surgery. Sequences were obtained from Vdelta1+ gamma-delta thymocytes from the thymus. The subset here: FACS-sorted CD3+ TCRalphabeta- TCRVdelta1+ TCRVdelta2- thymocytes. The chain joins TRGV2 to TRGJ1 or TRGJ2. The CDR3: CATWDGPNYYKKLF. The CDR3 region has the DNA TGTGCCACCTGGGACGGGCCCAATTATTATAAGAAGCTCTTT.